The 19 T cell receptor beta chains reported below all come from one sample, sequenced in a study of technical replicates of blood from four donors. Method: immunoSEQ multiplex PCR; TCRdb's copy keeps in-frame clones and lacks some. This sample carries fewer than 90,000 clones, about nine tenths of them seen once, and the ten largest clones take 0.35% to 0.45%. The specimen sequenced was T cells isolated from PBMCs. The source is a human donor in good health.

This rearrangement joins TRBV19 to TRBJ1-4, with a tentative D call TRBD1 (6 bases). Germline V gives CDR1 LNHDA, CDR2 SQIVND (reference sequence). This CDR3 is 14 amino acids long. V dropped 6 bases and J dropped 4 bases, with 12 bases sitting between them. The CDR3 nucleotides read TGTGCCAGTAGCAAACAGGGCCTTAATGAAAAACTGTTTTTT. It encodes CASSKQGLNEKLFF.

The gene calls are TRBV6-6 and TRBJ2-3, with 16 bases lining up with TRBD2. Per the germline V gene, CDR1 is MNHNY and CDR2 is SVGAGI (reference sequence). V lost 4 bases and J lost 6; bases outside the gene matches: 4. This CDR3 spans 16 amino acids. DNA for the CDR3: TGTGCCAGCAGTTTGGGACTAGCGGGAGGGTTGGATACGCAGTATTTT. Protein: CASSLGLAGGLDTQYF.

This chain uses TRBV13 with TRBJ2-1, with TRBD2 as a possible D gene (9 bases). The germline V gene encodes CDR1 PRHDT and CDR2 FYEKMQ (reference sequence). The CDR3 spans 16 residues. The ends were cut back, 4 bases at V and 2 bases at J, with 15 bases in the middle. CDR3 protein: CASSSSGTGAYNEQFF. The DNA of the CDR3 is TGTGCCAGCAGCTCTAGCGGGACAGGCGCCTACAATGAGCAGTTCTTC.

J is TRBJ2-7 and V is TRBV10-3, with TRBD2 identical over 7 bases. V shed 10 bases, J shed 7 bases, and the junction held 13 bases outside the gene matches. Germline V lookup: CDR1 ENHRY, CDR2 SYGVKD. The CDR3 length is 13 residues. CDR3: CARSRDYNEEQYF. The CDR3 region has the DNA TGTGCCAGATCCCGGGACTATAATGAAGAGCAGTACTTC.

The chain carries TRBV9 and TRBJ2-7; 9 bases agree with TRBD1. CDR3 length: 15 amino acids. V shed 1 base, J shed 5 bases, and the junction held 7 bases outside the gene matches. Germline V CDR1 and CDR2: SGDLS, YYNGEE. CDR3 region: CASSVRDREVDEQYF. CDR3 in DNA: TGTGCCAGCAGCGTACGGGACAGGGAGGTGGACGAGCAGTACTTC.

The J gene is TRBJ2-7, the V gene TRBV5-1; D perhaps matches TRBD2 (6 bases). Trimming cost V 4 bases and J 4 bases, with 18 bases left between them. Germline V gene lookup returns CDR1 SGHRS and CDR2 YFSETQ. CDR3 length equals 15 residues. The CDR3 here is CASSNDRELLYEQYF. CDR3 nucleotide sequence: TGCGCCAGCAGCAATGACCGGGAGCTCCTTTACGAGCAGTACTTC.

The V call is TRBV6-6, the J call TRBJ1-2; D remains unclear. Germline assignment: CDR1 MNHNY and CDR2 SVGAGI (reference sequence). This CDR3 region has 16 residues. V was cut by 0 bases and J by 7 bases, with 18 bases left in between. CDR3 bases: TGTGCCAGCAGTTACTCGATTCAGATAGATCCGGGTGGCTACACCTTC. The encoded protein is CASSYSIQIDPGGYTF.

This CDR3 reads CSVEEAGQGAEKLFF. Here the CDR3 DNA reads TGCAGCGTTGAAGAGGCAGGACAGGGGGCTGAAAAACTGTTTTTT. The chain employs TRBV29-1 and TRBJ1-4; TRBD1 agrees at 11 bases. Germline CDR1 and CDR2: SQVTM and ANQGSEA. The CDR3 is 15 residues long. Trimming took 0 bases from V and 7 from J; bases not matched to a gene: 4. Complete variable domain (other parts from reference TRBV29-1 and TRBJ1-4): SAVISQKPSRDICQRGTSLTIQCQVDSQVTMMFWYRQQPGQSLTLIATANQGSEATYESGFVIDKFPISRPNLTFSTLTVSNMSPEDSSIYLCSVEEAGQGAEKLFFGSGTQLSVL.

This chain connects TRBV7-9 to TRBJ2-5, with TRBD1 as a possible D gene (6 bases). Per germline, CDR1 SEHNR and CDR2 FQNEAQ (reference sequence). The CDR3 consists of 13 residues. V was pared by 8 bases and J by 2 bases, with 12 bases between. CDR3 bases: TGTGCCAGCCATCGGGACACTCAAGAGACCCAGTACTTC. The encoded protein is CASHRDTQETQYF.

The gene calls are TRBV28 and TRBJ1-5; a weak D match, TRBD1 (5 bases). This CDR3 contains 14 residues. Germline V gene data show CDR1 as MDHEN and CDR2 as SYDVKM. V was clipped by 7 bases and J by 7 bases, with 17 bases between them. The CDR3 DNA reads as TGTGCCAGCATCATTGGGGGGGGTTTCCAGCCCCAGCATTTT. Translated: CASIIGGGFQPQHF.

This chain connects TRBV5-1 to TRBJ2-5; possibly TRBD2 for D (6 bases). There are 15 residues in the CDR3. CDR1 is SGHRS and CDR2 is YFSETQ in the germline V gene. Trimming removed 4 bases from V and 3 bases from J, with 16 bases in between. The CDR3 region has the DNA TGCGCCAGCAGCAGAGGAACTAGCAAGGAAGAGACCCAGTACTTC. Protein sequence: CASSRGTSKEETQYF.

The chain is built from TRBV30 and TRBJ1-5; no clear D. This CDR3 is built from 13 residues. CDR1 and CDR2 (germline): GTSNPN, SVGIG (reference sequence). V lost 0 bases, J lost 4 bases, and 7 bases lay in between. In DNA form, the CDR3 reads TGTGCCTGGAGTGTTGTAGATAATCAGCCCCAGCATTTT. Residues: CAWSVVDNQPQHF.

The chain combines TRBV4-1 with TRBJ2-7; 8 nucleotides agree with TRBD2. V dropped 4 bases and J dropped 5; count of bases not matched to a gene: 10. Germline CDR1 is MGHRA and CDR2 is YSYEKL. This CDR3 has 15 amino acids. The CDR3 bases are TGCGCCAGCAGCCCCTACCGGGGGGGGGTCAACGAGCAGTACTTC. Translation: CASSPYRGGVNEQYF.

The chain joins TRBV6-1 to TRBJ2-7; D possibly corresponds to TRBD1 (7 bases). The V gene's germline CDR1 is MNHNS and CDR2 SASEGT. Trimming stripped 8 bases from V and 2 bases from J, with 13 bases between. This CDR3 contains 13 residues. The CDR3 here is CASHRGGAYEQYF. CDR3 bases: TGTGCCAGCCACAGGGGAGGTGCCTACGAGCAGTACTTC.

The CDR3 spells CATWGETEAFF. DNA of the CDR3: TGTGCCACCTGGGGGGAGACGGAAGCTTTCTTT. V usage is TRBV28 and J usage is TRBJ1-1, with a tentative D call TRBD1 (5 bases). The germline V gene encodes CDR1 MDHEN and CDR2 SYDVKM. This CDR3 has 11 residues. V lost 10 bases and J lost 8, with 14 bases in between.

The count of this clone is one. The DNA for the CDR3 is TGTGCCAGCAGCGCGCCTGACAGGGGTCACGAGCAGTACTTC. This gives the protein CASSAPDRGHEQYF. The chain links TRBV9 to TRBJ2-7; TRBD1 matches 8 bases. This CDR3 has 14 residues. CDR1 and CDR2 from the germline V gene are SGDLS and YYNGEE. V lost 3 bases to trimming and J lost 5 bases; unmatched junction nucleotides: 7.

The chain combines TRBV6-5 with TRBJ1-5; D call uncertain. Germline CDR1 MNHEY, CDR2 SVGAGI. The CDR3 consists of 10 residues. Trimming cost V 3 bases and J 10 bases, with 4 bases left between them. The DNA of the CDR3 is TGTGCCAGCAGTTATATTCCCCAGCATTTT. It specifies CASSYIPQHF.

This chain links TRBV6-1 with TRBJ2-7; no clear D. Trimming left V 7 bases short and J 2 bases short, with 12 bases between. CDR3 length: 13 residues. CDR1 MNHNS and CDR2 SASEGT come from the germline V gene. CDR3 sequence reads: CASTRIAAYEQYF. The DNA for the CDR3 is TGTGCCAGCACTAGGATTGCGGCCTACGAGCAGTACTTC.

J is TRBJ2-2 and V is TRBV5-1, with unresolved D. From germline, CDR1 is SGHRS and CDR2 YFSETQ. With 1 base removed from V and 1 base from J, the gap between germline ends came to 11 bases. This CDR3 is 16 amino acids long. CDR3 coding DNA: TGCGCCAGCAGCTTGAATGGGCGCAAGAACACCGGGGAGCTGTTTTTT. Protein: CASSLNGRKNTGELFF.